A single sample is the source of the 20 T cell receptor beta chains below, sequenced in a study of vaccination effects on CD4 cells after COVID-19 (dated 2022 in TCRdb). No antigen has been assigned to these receptors. Library prep was done by the immunoSEQ multiplex PCR assay. As stored in TCRdb, this immuneACCESS dataset retains in-frame rearrangements with V and J assigned. A fraction of the clones does not appear; measured against another copy, unresolved V genes explain less than half of the discrepancy, and the remainder lacks a known reason. The sample yields about 72,000 clones; approximately 80% were counted once. The biggest ten clones account for over 2% of the sample. After around eleven days of culture, CD4+ T cells were isolated with the EasySep CD4+ T cell isolation kit. The input for sequencing was CD4+ T cells from PBMCs cultured without peptide, taken before COVID-19 vaccination. These receptors were collected from a human donor who received a COVID-19 vaccine.

The rearrangement links TRBV30 to TRBJ1-4; TRBD1 matches 7 bases. Germline V gene data show CDR1 as GTSNPN and CDR2 as SVGIG (reference sequence). The CDR3 totals 14 residues. V gave up 2 bases and J gave up 7 bases; unmatched junction bases: 7. The CDR3 DNA reads as TGTGCCTGGAGTATAGGGACAGCCGCTGAAAAACTGTTTTTT. It codes for CAWSIGTAAEKLFF.

The J gene is TRBJ2-1, the V gene TRBV15; D perhaps matches TRBD1 (6 bases). V was cut by 6 bases and J by 0 bases, with 15 bases left in between. The CDR3 length is 16 residues. Germline loops: CDR1 LNHNV, CDR2 YYDKDF (reference sequence). The CDR3 here is CATRERQVSSYNEQFF. The DNA for the CDR3 is TGTGCCACCAGAGAAAGACAGGTGAGCTCCTACAATGAGCAGTTCTTC.

The chain uses TRBV5-6 and TRBJ1-1; D might be TRBD1 (6 bases). CDR3 size: 12 residues. The germline V and J ends were trimmed by 3 bases and 12 bases, with 15 bases remaining between them. The germline CDR1 and CDR2 sequences are SGHDT and YYEEEE. In nucleotides, the CDR3 is TGTGCCAGCAGCTGGGGGGGGCAGGGAACTTTCTTT. It translates to CASSWGGQGTFF.

This clone showed up just a few times. The chain is built from TRBV27 and TRBJ1-3; D remains ambiguous. V lost 5 bases and J lost 11, with 13 bases in between. The CDR3 is 12 amino acids. The germline gives CDR1 MNHEY, CDR2 SMNVEV (reference sequence). CDR3 bases: TGTGCCAGCAGTCCCTGGCAGGCCCCCATATATTTT. This codes for CASSPWQAPIYF.

The chain couples TRBV6-5 to TRBJ2-3; D is unresolved. From germline, CDR1 is MNHEY and CDR2 SVGAGI. Trimming stripped 2 bases from V and 3 bases from J, with 9 bases between. This CDR3 region has 14 residues. The CDR3 protein is CASSYRSGTDTQYF. The DNA for the CDR3 is TGTGCCAGCAGTTACCGCTCCGGGACAGATACGCAGTATTTT.

The chain is built from TRBV21-1 and TRBJ2-5; TRBD2, the table's D call, was not compared with the DNA. TRBV21-1 represents a pseudogene. The CDR3 length is 15 residues. CDR3 residues: CASTKAGLGEETQYF. The CDR3, as DNA: TGTGCCAGCACCAAGGCGGGACTAGGGGAAGAGACCCAGTACTTC.

In this sample, this clone turned up a few times. The gene calls are TRBV28 and TRBJ1-5; D unresolved. The CDR3 is 17 residues long. V lost 5 bases, J lost 2 bases, and 19 bases lay in between. Germline V gene sequence: CDR1 MDHEN, CDR2 SYDVKM. CDR3 in amino acids: CASSPPHYKGGNQPQHF. The CDR3 DNA follows: TGTGCCAGCAGTCCGCCCCATTACAAGGGCGGCAATCAGCCCCAGCATTTT.

This chain links TRBV6-5 with TRBJ2-1; D may be TRBD2 (7 bases). Per the germline V gene, CDR1 is MNHEY and CDR2 is SVGAGI. There are 14 residues in the CDR3. Trimming took off 1 base at V and 9 bases at J, with 13 bases between the two ends. In DNA, the CDR3 is TGTGCCAGCAGTTACTGGGGGGGGGCTGGTGAGCAGTTCTTC. Residues: CASSYWGGAGEQFF.

V usage is TRBV19 and J usage is TRBJ2-2; D possibly corresponds to TRBD1 (6 bases). Germline values: CDR1 LNHDA, CDR2 SQIVND (reference sequence). Trimming pared 8 bases from V and 2 bases from J, leaving 9 bases between. CDR3 length: 13 amino acids. The CDR3 protein is CASGGHNTGELFF. Written as DNA, the CDR3 is TGTGCCAGTGGGGGACATAACACCGGGGAGCTGTTTTTT.

The V and J genes are TRBV19 and TRBJ1-5; 9 nucleotides agree with TRBD1. The CDR3 runs to 19 residues. The germline V gene encodes CDR1 LNHDA and CDR2 SQIVND (reference sequence). With V trimmed by 5 bases and J by 6 bases, 20 bases remained unmatched. This CDR3 is CASSRMASIRDRDSQPQHF. In nucleotides, the CDR3 is TGTGCCAGTAGTCGCATGGCCAGCATCCGGGACAGGGATAGTCAGCCCCAGCATTTT.

In this sample, this clone turned up once. J is TRBJ2-4 and V is TRBV21-1; the D call of TRBD1 is as the table states it, not checked on the DNA. TRBV21-1 is flagged as a pseudogene. CDR3 length: 20 amino acids. CDR3 region: CASSKAPRDQTGGVKNIQYF. The CDR3 region has the DNA TGTGCCAGCAGCAAAGCGCCCCGAGACCAAACAGGGGGGGTCAAAAACATTCAGTACTTC.

This rearrangement joins TRBV6-1 to TRBJ2-1; unclear D gene. Between the trimmed V and J ends, which lost 2 bases and 3 bases, there was a span of 23 bases. This CDR3 has 19 amino acids. Germline CDR1 reads MNHNS; CDR2 reads SASEGT. The CDR3 loop reads CASSEFYLRTSFIYNEQFF. In DNA, the CDR3 is TGTGCCAGCAGTGAATTTTACTTGAGGACCTCATTTATCTACAATGAGCAGTTCTTC.

The chain carries TRBV4-2 and TRBJ2-1; TRBD2 is a possible D gene (7 bases). Germline V gene sequence: CDR1 LGHNA, CDR2 YNFKEQ. V was shortened by 2 bases and J by 9 bases, with 20 bases between the two germline ends. The CDR3 has 16 amino acids. In DNA, the CDR3 is TGTGCCAGCAGCCAAAACGAGGGAGGGGGACTCAGTGAGCAGTTCTTC. It specifies CASSQNEGGGLSEQFF.

V gene TRBV6-5 combines with J gene TRBJ1-1; D unclear. Germline loops: CDR1 MNHEY, CDR2 SVGAGI. There are 15 residues in the CDR3. Trimming removed 6 bases at V and 2 bases at J, with 16 bases between. The CDR3 region has the DNA TGTGCCAGCAGAGAGGTTCGACGGTACAACACTGAAGCTTTCTTT. It translates to CASREVRRYNTEAFF.

The sample holds a few counts of this clone. The chain recombines TRBV18 with TRBJ1-2, with TRBD1 as a possible D gene (6 bases). The CDR3 length is 14 residues. V was pared by 3 bases and J by 7 bases, with 15 bases between. Germline V gene sequence: CDR1 KGHSH, CDR2 LQKENI. CDR3 sequence: CASSPQAGERGYTF. The CDR3, as DNA: TGTGCCAGCTCACCCCAGGCAGGGGAGCGTGGCTACACCTTC. The full variable domain, in which reference TRBV18 and TRBJ1-2 provide the parts outside the CDR3, is NAGVMQNPRHLVRRRGQEARLRCSPMKGHSHVYWYRQLPEEGLKFMVYLQKENIIDESGMPKERFSAEFPKEGPSILRIQQVVRGDSAAYFCASSPQAGERGYTFGSGTRLTVV.

The table lists this clone with a few counts. The chain couples TRBV24-1 to TRBJ2-2; 8 nucleotides agree with TRBD1. V shed 7 bases, J shed 7 bases, and the junction held 10 bases outside the gene matches. Per the germline V gene, CDR1 is KGHDR and CDR2 is SFDVKD. This CDR3 is 15 amino acids long. The CDR3 is CATSWTGSVSGELFF. CDR3 sequence (DNA): TGTGCCACCAGCTGGACAGGGAGCGTGAGCGGGGAGCTGTTTTTT.

The V gene is TRBV2, the J gene TRBJ2-2; tentatively, D is TRBD1 or TRBD2 (5 bases each). The CDR3 extends over 14 amino acids. Trimming pared 7 bases from V and 0 bases from J, leaving 9 bases between. CDR1 is SNHLY, CDR2 FYNNEI, per germline. As DNA, the CDR3 is TGTGCCAGCATTTGGGACGCGAACACCGGGGAGCTGTTTTTT. It codes for CASIWDANTGELFF.

This sequence joins TRBV2 and TRBJ2-3, with unresolved D. Trimming stripped 6 bases from V and 9 bases from J, with 10 bases between. This CDR3 is 11 amino acids long. Germline CDR1 is SNHLY and CDR2 is FYNNEI. CDR3 sequence: CASRGTITQYF. CDR3 coding DNA: TGTGCCAGCAGAGGCACCATCACGCAGTATTTT.

The chain joins TRBV18 to TRBJ1-2; 7 bases agree with TRBD1. The V gene's germline CDR1 is KGHSH and CDR2 LQKENI. Unmatched junction bases numbered 10, after V lost 3 bases and J lost 6 bases. This CDR3 spans 15 amino acids. Written as DNA, the CDR3 is TGTGCCAGCTCACCTTCTTTTGGACAGGCAGATGGCTACACCTTC. Its translation is CASSPSFGQADGYTF.

The chain couples TRBV28 to TRBJ2-7; 10 positions agree with TRBD1. V gave up 5 bases and J gave up 13 bases; unmatched junction bases: 11. This CDR3 is built from 13 residues. Germline assignment: CDR1 MDHEN and CDR2 SYDVKM. The CDR3 loop reads CASSPAGTGDVYV. The CDR3 coding sequence is TGTGCCAGCAGTCCTGCCGGGACAGGGGACGTATACGTC.